Sequencing of this T cell receptor beta chain was carried out in a study of T-cell memory formation after mild COVID-19. TCRdb re-called the 5' RACE reads through MiXCR, storing one row per CDR3 protein. There are tens of thousands of distinct CDR3 sequences in the sample; roughly 17% occur only once, and 30% to 35% lies in the top ten. The V end lost 1 base, the J end lost 5 bases, and 14 bases lay between the germline ends. CDR3 length equals 15 residues. Germline CDR1 and CDR2: SGHDN and FVKESK. Overall study results and limits: A subset of responding clones appeared in pre-infection memory, suggesting cross-reactive memory joined.

Of note for this clonotype: The antigen is not known.

This TCR was sampled from an adult woman who had mild COVID-19 (a few samples of this study predate the infection). Cell type and time point are not known. The V gene is TRBV14, the J gene TRBJ1-2; maybe TRBD1 (5 bases). The sample was PBMCs or a T cell subset sorted from them (not recorded which). Here the CDR3 reads CASSQVGPGGYGYTF. The CDR3 DNA reads TGTGCCAGCAGCCAAGTTGGACCTGGGGGTTATGGCTACACCTTC.